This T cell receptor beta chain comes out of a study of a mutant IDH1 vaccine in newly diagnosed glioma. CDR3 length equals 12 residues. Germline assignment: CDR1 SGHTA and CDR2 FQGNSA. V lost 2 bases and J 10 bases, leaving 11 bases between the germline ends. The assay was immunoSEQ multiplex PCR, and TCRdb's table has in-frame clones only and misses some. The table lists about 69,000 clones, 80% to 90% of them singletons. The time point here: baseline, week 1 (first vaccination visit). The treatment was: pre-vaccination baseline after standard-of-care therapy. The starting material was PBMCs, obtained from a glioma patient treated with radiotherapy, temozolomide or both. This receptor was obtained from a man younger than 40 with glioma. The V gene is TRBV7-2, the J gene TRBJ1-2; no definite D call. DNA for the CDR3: TGTGCCAGCAGCTTACCCCGGGCCACCTACACCTTC. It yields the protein CASSLPRATYTF.